The 30 T cell receptor beta chains reported below all come from one sample, sequenced in a study of cytomegalovirus exposure and HLA in healthy donors. PCR involved 60 Vbeta and 13 Jbeta primers. The protocol was immunoSEQ multiplex PCR, while the TCRdb copy is restricted to in-frame clones and leaves out a portion. The repertoire holds about 140,000 clones, with about three quarters as singletons. Sample: PBMCs. The receptors derive from a man in his forties or fifties in good health and CMV-seropositive.

The chain is built from TRBV18 and TRBJ1-1; D unclear. V was cut by 4 bases and J by 6 bases, with 12 bases left in between. Germline lookup yields CDR1 KGHSH and CDR2 LQKENI. This CDR3 is 13 amino acids long. CDR3 coding DNA: TGTGCCAGCTCACTAGGACTCCCGCCTGAAGCTTTCTTT. The encoded protein is CASSLGLPPEAFF.

The chain's CDR3 is CASSASDSTNEKLFF. In DNA form, the CDR3 reads TGTGCCAGCAGCGCTTCGGACAGCACTAATGAAAAACTGTTTTTT. The chain couples TRBV11-2 to TRBJ1-4; TRBD1 is a possible D gene (6 bases). The CDR3 consists of 15 residues. V lost 5 bases, J lost 2 bases, and 12 bases lay in between. CDR1 and CDR2 (germline): SGHAT, FQNNGV. The variable domain in full, completed from reference TRBV11-2 and TRBJ1-4, reads EAGVAQSPRYKIIEKRQSVAFWCNPISGHATLYWYQQILGQGPKLLIQFQNNGVVDDSQLPKDRFSAERLKGVDSTLKIQPAKLEDSAVYLCASSASDSTNEKLFFGSGTQLSVL.

This chain connects TRBV11-1 to TRBJ2-2; a possible D gene is TRBD2 (7 bases). CDR3 length equals 16 residues. From germline, CDR1 is SGHAT and CDR2 FQDESV (reference sequence). The ends were cut back, 2 bases at V and 7 bases at J, with 17 bases in the middle. The CDR3 nucleotides are TGTGCCAGCAGCTTAAAGCTCTCGCGGGGGCTCGGGGAGCTGTTTTTT. This sequence encodes CASSLKLSRGLGELFF.

This clone was seen a handful of times. The J gene is TRBJ1-2, the V gene TRBV5-1; 7 nucleotides agree with TRBD1. CDR3 size: 13 residues. The germline gives CDR1 SGHRS, CDR2 YFSETQ. V dropped 4 bases and J dropped 13; count of bases not matched to a gene: 13. The CDR3 reads CASSPGQRLGCTF. In DNA, the CDR3 is TGCGCCAGCAGCCCGGGACAGAGGCTCGGTTGCACCTTC.

The chain carries TRBV2 and TRBJ2-1; tentatively, D is TRBD2 (5 bases). CDR3 length equals 14 residues. V shed 3 bases and J shed 5 bases, with 11 bases lying between them. Germline CDR1 SNHLY, CDR2 FYNNEI. In nucleotides, the CDR3 is TGTGCCAGCAGTGATGGGCTAGCTCACAATGAGCAGTTCTTC. Its translation is CASSDGLAHNEQFF.

The rearrangement joins TRBV27 to TRBJ2-3; 7 nucleotides match TRBD2. The V gene end was trimmed by 5 bases and the J gene end by 5 bases; junction bases not matched to a gene: 7. The CDR3 runs 14 residues. The germline gives CDR1 MNHEY, CDR2 SMNVEV (reference sequence). CDR3 amino acids: CASSGRGSVDTQYF. The DNA for the CDR3 is TGTGCCAGCAGTGGGCGCGGGAGTGTAGATACGCAGTATTTT.

The rearrangement links TRBV4-2 to TRBJ2-1; 10 nucleotides match TRBD1. Germline values: CDR1 LGHNA, CDR2 YNFKEQ. The trim removed 5 bases at V and 5 bases at J, leaving 6 bases unmatched. The CDR3 consists of 15 residues. The CDR3 spells CASSNRDRGNNEQFF. DNA of the CDR3: TGTGCCAGCAGCAACCGGGACAGGGGAAACAATGAGCAGTTCTTC.

The J gene is TRBJ1-1, the V gene TRBV18; 7 bases align to TRBD1. V trimming: 3 bases; J trimming: 4 bases; junction bases outside the gene matches: 5. The CDR3 contains 14 residues. The germline V gene encodes CDR1 KGHSH and CDR2 LQKENI. The CDR3: CASSPRGLLTEAFF. CDR3 coding DNA: TGTGCCAGCTCACCGAGGGGGCTGCTCACTGAAGCTTTCTTT.

The V and J genes are TRBV7-2 and TRBJ2-7; D is ambiguous. Between the trimmed V and J ends, which lost 0 bases and 4 bases, there was a span of 7 bases. The CDR3 totals 13 residues. Germline V gives CDR1 SGHTA, CDR2 FQGNSA. CDR3 region: CASSLAREYEQYF. CDR3 DNA sequence: TGTGCCAGCAGCTTAGCCCGCGAATACGAGCAGTACTTC.

CDR3 in DNA: TGTGCCAGCAGTTACGGGGACAGTACGACTCAGCCCCAGCATTTT. It yields the protein CASSYGDSTTQPQHF. The rearrangement joins TRBV28 to TRBJ1-5, with TRBD1 identical over 7 bases. Losses at the gene ends were 4 bases for V and 6 bases for J; bases not matched to a gene: 9. Germline values: CDR1 MDHEN, CDR2 SYDVKM. CDR3 size: 15 residues.

This clone is a singleton in its sample. The chain carries TRBV15 and TRBJ2-7; no definite D call. The CDR3 is made up of 14 amino acids. The germline CDR1 and CDR2 sequences are LNHNV and YYDKDF (reference sequence). Trimming cost V 3 bases and J 0 bases, with 9 bases left between them. The CDR3 DNA sequence: TGTGCCACCAGCAGGGAGTATACCTCCTACGAGCAGTACTTC. Residues: CATSREYTSYEQYF.

This clone turned up a few times. This rearrangement joins TRBV7-8 to TRBJ1-5; the D gene is possibly TRBD1 (5 bases). The CDR3 is made up of 17 amino acids. Germline CDR1 is SGHVS and CDR2 is FQNEAQ. V was pared by 1 base and J by 4 bases, with 17 bases between. In DNA form, the CDR3 reads TGTGCCAGCAGCTTAGGCCGAAAGGGGCCCAAAAATCAGCCCCAGCATTTT. Encoded protein: CASSLGRKGPKNQPQHF.

This clone was seen a handful of times. In nucleotides, the CDR3 is TGTGCCAGCAGCCGGACTAGCGGAGCTCAAGAGACCCAGTACTTC. Translating it yields CASSRTSGAQETQYF. This sequence joins TRBV4-2 and TRBJ2-5; TRBD2 matches 10 bases. Germline V gene lookup returns CDR1 LGHNA and CDR2 YNFKEQ. The CDR3 covers 15 residues. V shed 4 bases, J shed 2 bases, and the junction held 4 bases outside the gene matches.

The chain has TRBV14 and TRBJ2-1; 13 nucleotides align to TRBD2. V lost 2 bases and J lost 0; bases outside the gene matches: 7. Germline CDR1 and CDR2: SGHDN and FVKESK. The CDR3 extends over 19 amino acids. The CDR3 DNA reads TGTGCCAGCAGCCAATTGGGACTAGCGGGACCGAGCTCCTACAATGAGCAGTTCTTC. Protein sequence: CASSQLGLAGPSSYNEQFF.

This clone was detected only once. At one end the junction does not follow the germline gene, possibly because of a read error. The chain has TRBV5-1 and TRBJ2-7; 7 bases line up with TRBD1. The CDR3 contains 14 residues. Germline CDR1 SGHRS, CDR2 YFSETQ. CDR3 in DNA: TGCGCCAGCAGCTTGGGAGGACAGGCCTACGCGCAGTACTTC. Its translation is CASSLGGQAYAQYF.

The chain recombines TRBV19 with TRBJ1-2; D may be TRBD1 (5 bases). The germline gives CDR1 LNHDA, CDR2 SQIVND (reference sequence). Trimming took 2 bases from V and 8 from J, leaving 27 bases between them. This CDR3 comprises 18 residues. The CDR3 sequence: CASSIKGQLRGRRRGYTF. The CDR3 DNA reads TGTGCCAGTAGTATAAAGGGGCAACTAAGGGGCCGCCGCCGGGGCTACACCTTC.

The chain joins TRBV7-2 to TRBJ2-1; no definite D call. Trimming removed 3 bases at V and 0 bases at J, with 15 bases between. CDR1 and CDR2 (germline): SGHTA, FQGNSA. The CDR3 has 17 residues. In nucleotides, the CDR3 is TGTGCCAGCAGCTTCCCACTTCTGAAAAGCTCCTACAATGAGCAGTTCTTC. It translates to CASSFPLLKSSYNEQFF.

Note on this clone: The same CDR3 can be traced to other DNA sequences in this sample. The V and J genes are TRBV2 and TRBJ1-2; 7 nucleotides line up with TRBD1. The CDR3 is 14 residues long. Germline V gene lookup returns CDR1 SNHLY and CDR2 FYNNEI. Losses at the gene ends were 1 base for V and 8 bases for J; bases not matched to a gene: 7. CDR3 sequence (DNA): TGTGCCAGCAGTGAAGGACAGGGCCGCTACGGCTACACCTTC. Amino acid sequence: CASSEGQGRYGYTF. Drawing the rest from reference TRBV2 and TRBJ1-2, the complete variable domain is EPEVTQTPSHQVTQMGQEVILRCVPISNHLYFYWYRQILGQKVEFLVSFYNNEISEKSEIFDDQFSVERPDGSNFTLKIRSTKLEDSAMYFCASSEGQGRYGYTFGSGTRLTVV.

This clone was seen only a few times. Germline and junction disagree at one end, which may indicate a read error. The identical CDR3 is also encoded by other nucleotide sequences in the sample. V usage is TRBV5-1 and J usage is TRBJ2-5; a weak D match, TRBD2 (6 bases). Germline V lookup: CDR1 SGHRS, CDR2 YFSETQ. The CDR3 consists of 14 residues. The CDR3 is CASSLGGAQETQYF. DNA of the CDR3: TGCGCCAGCAGTTTGGGGGGAGCACAAGAGACCCAGTACTTC. The variable domain in full, with the rest retrieved from reference TRBV5-1 and TRBJ2-5, is KAGVTQTPRYLIKTRGQQVTLSCSPISGHRSVSWYQQTPGQGLQFLFEYFSETQRNKGNFPGRFSGRQFSNSRSEMNVSTLELGDSALYLCASSLGGAQETQYFGPGTRLLVL.

The V and J genes are TRBV19 and TRBJ2-1; 13 bases align to TRBD2. The CDR3 has 17 amino acids. CDR1 LNHDA and CDR2 SQIVND come from the germline V gene (reference sequence). J gave up 4 bases and V 2 bases, and 5 bases lay outside the gene matches. CDR3 residues: CASSITSGGGPYNEQFF. CDR3 nucleotides: TGTGCCAGTAGTATAACTAGCGGGGGGGGGCCTTACAATGAGCAGTTCTTC. Full variable domain (missing parts from reference TRBV19 and TRBJ2-1): DGGITQSPKYLFRKEGQNVTLSCEQNLNHDAMYWYRQDPGQGLRLIYYSQIVNDFQKGDIAEGYSVSREKKESFPLTVTSAQKNPTAFYLCASSITSGGGPYNEQFFGPGTRLTVL.

This clone was recorded only once. The rearrangement links TRBV4-1 to TRBJ2-7, with TRBD1 identical over 9 bases. CDR3 size: 15 residues. The V segment lost 3 bases and the J segment 7 bases; nucleotides outside the gene matches: 10. Looked up from germline, CDR1 is MGHRA and CDR2 is YSYEKL. The DNA for the CDR3 is TGCGCCAGCAGCCAGACAGGGGGGAAGAATGGGGAGCAGTACTTC. Its translation: CASSQTGGKNGEQYF.

The gene calls are TRBV19 and TRBJ2-5; 14 bases line up with TRBD2. The CDR3 loop spans 16 amino acids. J was trimmed by 4 bases and V by 2 bases; bases with no gene match: 3. CDR1 and CDR2 (germline): LNHDA, SQIVND (reference sequence). CDR3 protein: CASSISGTSGGETQYF. The CDR3 region has the DNA TGTGCCAGTAGTATATCCGGGACTAGCGGGGGAGAGACCCAGTACTTC.

J is TRBJ1-5 and V is TRBV4-1; a weak D match, TRBD1 (5 bases). The V end lost 3 bases, the J end lost 7 bases, and 16 bases lay between the germline ends. Germline V gives CDR1 MGHRA, CDR2 YSYEKL. This CDR3 comprises 15 residues. The CDR3 reads CASSHAVDAGQPQHF. CDR3 in DNA: TGCGCCAGCAGCCATGCCGTTGATGCAGGGCAGCCCCAGCATTTT.

The gene calls are TRBV15 and TRBJ1-1; 7 bases align to TRBD1. The junction had 7 bases not matched to a gene; V was cut back by 5 bases and J by 1 base. Germline loops: CDR1 LNHNV, CDR2 YYDKDF (reference sequence). The CDR3 has 15 residues. The chain's CDR3 is CATSVRQGTNTEAFF. The CDR3 DNA reads TGTGCCACCAGCGTAAGACAGGGAACGAACACTGAAGCTTTCTTT.

The V and J genes are TRBV6-5 and TRBJ2-7, with D uncertain. The V end was cut by 6 bases, the J end by 3 bases, with 9 bases between. CDR1 and CDR2 from the germline V gene are MNHEY and SVGAGI. The CDR3 has 12 residues. The CDR3, as DNA: TGTGCCAGCAGCCCCCACAGCTACGAGCAGTACTTC. Protein sequence: CASSPHSYEQYF.

This sequence joins TRBV2 and TRBJ2-1; 16 nucleotides agree with TRBD2. This CDR3 is built from 15 residues. Germline-derived CDR1 and CDR2 are SNHLY and FYNNEI. V lost 7 bases, J lost 9 bases, and 6 bases stayed unmatched. CDR3 loop: CASTGTSGRVSEQFF. The CDR3 DNA reads TGTGCCAGCACCGGGACTAGCGGGAGGGTGAGTGAGCAGTTCTTC.

The chain combines TRBV10-3 with TRBJ1-6; TRBD1 aligns across 7 bases. The CDR3 has 15 residues. Germline CDR1 reads ENHRY; CDR2 reads SYGVKD. Trimming cost V 8 bases and J 6 bases; bases outside gene matches: 10. Written as DNA, the CDR3 is TGTGCCATCGGGGGGAAGGGACAGTTTAATTCACCCCTCCACTTT. This encodes CAIGGKGQFNSPLHF.

This clone came up once. CDR3 nucleotides: TGTGCCAGCAGCCTAGGTGGCCGACAGGGTTCCGAGCAGTACTTC. Its translation is CASSLGGRQGSEQYF. This chain connects TRBV7-2 to TRBJ2-7; 7 bases agree with TRBD1. V shed 5 bases and J 6 bases; nucleotides not matched to a gene: 13. From germline, CDR1 is SGHTA and CDR2 FQGNSA. This CDR3 spans 15 amino acids.

To note about this clone: A read error may produce the germline difference seen at one junction end. This sequence joins TRBV7-9 and TRBJ1-2, with D possibly matching TRBD1 (5 bases). The germline CDR1 and CDR2 sequences are SEHNR and FQNEAQ (reference sequence). The CDR3 extends over 14 amino acids. CDR3 nucleotide sequence: TGTTCCAGCAGACCCCGGGACTACTTGAGAGGCTACACCTTC. Protein: CSSRPRDYLRGYTF. The variable domain in full, completed from reference TRBV7-9 and TRBJ1-2, reads DTGVSQNPRHKITKRGQNVTFRCDPISEHNRLYWYRQTLGQGPEFLTYFQNEAQLEKSRLLSDRFSAERPKGSFSTLEIQRTEQGDSAMYLCSSRPRDYLRGYTFGSGTRLTVV.

The CDR3 loop is CASSLGGFENTEAFF. The CDR3 bases are TGTGCCAGCAGCTTGGGAGGTTTCGAGAACACTGAAGCTTTCTTT. This chain connects TRBV5-8 to TRBJ1-1, with no clear D. Germline CDR1 and CDR2: SGHTS and YDEGEE. This CDR3 region has 15 residues. Deletions cut 0 bases from V and 1 base from J, with 10 bases between.